The 9 T cell receptor beta chains below all came from one sample that was sequenced in a study of blood T cell repertoires in COVID-19. Only in-frame clones appear in the TCRdb table, and some are missing; sequencing was by immunoSEQ multiplex PCR. The data contain 20,000 to 25,000 clones, 73% of them seen just once; the ten biggest clones take up roughly 20%. Sequenced input: peripheral blood. All receptors come from a human donor in a cohort sampled during active or convalescent COVID-19.

This clone was counted once. V and J are TRBV19 and TRBJ1-5, with D possibly matching TRBD1 (6 bases). The V end was cut by 3 bases, the J end by 1 base, with 13 bases between. Germline values: CDR1 LNHDA, CDR2 SQIVND (reference sequence). The CDR3 loop spans 16 amino acids. The CDR3 DNA follows: TGTGCCAGTAGTATCACCGGACAGACCAGCAATCAGCCCCAGCATTTT. It codes for CASSITGQTSNQPQHF.

CDR3 region: CATSPGGTSGFLEQFF. The DNA for the CDR3 is TGTGCCACCAGCCCTGGCGGGACTAGCGGGTTTCTCGAGCAGTTCTTC. The chain employs TRBV24-1 and TRBJ2-1, with 12 positions matching TRBD2. CDR3 length: 16 residues. V gave up 7 bases and J gave up 10 bases; unmatched junction bases: 13. CDR1 and CDR2 (germline): KGHDR, SFDVKD.

The J gene is TRBJ1-4, the V gene TRBV5-1; 9 positions agree with TRBD1. The CDR3 totals 18 residues. The germline gives CDR1 SGHRS, CDR2 YFSETQ. The junction had 10 bases not matched to a gene; V was cut back by 4 bases and J by 0 bases. Here the CDR3 DNA reads TGCGCCAGCAGCAGGCGGACAGGGGCCATTGCAACTAATGAAAAACTGTTTTTT. Translation gives CASSRRTGAIATNEKLFF. The complete variable domain, with remaining parts taken from reference TRBV5-1 and TRBJ1-4, reads KAGVTQTPRYLIKTRGQQVTLSCSPISGHRSVSWYQQTPGQGLQFLFEYFSETQRNKGNFPGRFSGRQFSNSRSEMNVSTLELGDSALYLCASSRRTGAIATNEKLFFGSGTQLSVL.

As concerns this clone: Other DNA sequences from this sample encode an identical CDR3 as well. The J gene is TRBJ2-2, the V gene TRBV14; D ambiguous. Between the trimmed V and J ends, which lost 0 bases and 4 bases, there was a span of 6 bases. The CDR3 extends over 14 amino acids. Per germline, CDR1 SGHDN and CDR2 FVKESK. CDR3 amino acids: CASSQDRGTGELFF. As DNA, the CDR3 is TGTGCCAGCAGCCAAGATCGAGGCACCGGGGAGCTGTTTTTT.

V and J are TRBV10-1 and TRBJ1-1; 9 nucleotides match TRBD1. Trimming cost V 3 bases and J 10 bases; bases outside gene matches: 12. CDR1 and CDR2 from the germline V gene are WNHNN and SYGVQD (reference sequence). This CDR3 has 15 amino acids. The CDR3 region is CASSDPDRGFHRAFF. In DNA, the CDR3 is TGCGCCAGCAGTGACCCGGACAGGGGTTTCCATCGAGCTTTCTTT.

This clone occurred once. The genes are TRBV6-5 and TRBJ1-1; D call uncertain. The CDR3 runs 14 residues. Trimming pared 6 bases from V and 0 bases from J, leaving 11 bases between. Germline V gives CDR1 MNHEY, CDR2 SVGAGI. The CDR3 is CASRVVAMNTEAFF. The CDR3 DNA is TGTGCCAGCAGAGTGGTAGCTATGAACACTGAAGCTTTCTTT.

The chain recombines TRBV5-5 with TRBJ1-3; D uncertain. CDR3 length: 14 amino acids. Trimming removed 1 base at V and 4 bases at J, with 9 bases between. Germline V gene sequence: CDR1 SGHKS, CDR2 YYEKEE (reference sequence). CDR3 DNA: TGTGCCAGCAGCTTGACCATTCAGGGAAACACCATATATTTT. This encodes CASSLTIQGNTIYF. The complete variable domain, with remaining parts taken from reference TRBV5-5 and TRBJ1-3, reads DAGVTQSPTHLIKTRGQQVTLRCSPISGHKSVSWYQQVLGQGPQFIFQYYEKEERGRGNFPDRFSARQFPNYSSELNVNALLLGDSALYLCASSLTIQGNTIYFGEGSWLTVV.

The chain combines TRBV2 with TRBJ2-2; tentative D call: TRBD2 (6 bases). Looked up from germline, CDR1 is SNHLY and CDR2 is FYNNEI. V shed 4 bases and J shed 3 bases, with 12 bases lying between them. The CDR3 spans 15 residues. The CDR3 nucleotides are TGTGCCAGCAGTGCCCGGGGGAGTGACACCGGGGAGCTGTTTTTT. Its protein product is CASSARGSDTGELFF.

The CDR3 nucleotides read TGTGCCAGCAGCTCCCAACGGGGGGCCCGGTTCTTC. Encoded protein: CASSSQRGARFF. The chain uses TRBV11-3 and TRBJ2-1, with D perhaps matching TRBD2 (7 bases). The V end lost 4 bases, the J end lost 15 bases, and 16 bases lay between the germline ends. The CDR3 spans 12 residues. Germline CDR1 SGHNT, CDR2 YENEEA. Using reference TRBV11-3 and TRBJ2-1 for the parts outside the CDR3, the full variable domain is EAGVVQSPRYKIIEKKQPVAFWCNPISGHNTLYWYLQNLGQGPELLIRYENEEAVDDSQLPKDRFSAERLKGVDSTLKIQPAELGDSAVYLCASSSQRGARFFGPGTRLTVL.